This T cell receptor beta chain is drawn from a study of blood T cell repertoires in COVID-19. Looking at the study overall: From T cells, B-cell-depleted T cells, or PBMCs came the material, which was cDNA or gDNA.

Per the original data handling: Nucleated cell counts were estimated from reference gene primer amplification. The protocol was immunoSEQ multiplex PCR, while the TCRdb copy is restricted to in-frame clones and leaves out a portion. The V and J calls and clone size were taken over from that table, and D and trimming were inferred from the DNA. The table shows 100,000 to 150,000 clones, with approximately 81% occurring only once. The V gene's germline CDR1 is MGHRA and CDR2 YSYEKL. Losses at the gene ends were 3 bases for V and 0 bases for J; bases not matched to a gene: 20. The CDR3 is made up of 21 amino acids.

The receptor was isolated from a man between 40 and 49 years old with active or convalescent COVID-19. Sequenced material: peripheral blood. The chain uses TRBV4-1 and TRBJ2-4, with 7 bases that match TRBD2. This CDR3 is CASSQGGVPGRLLLAKNIQYF. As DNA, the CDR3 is TGCGCCAGCAGCCAGGGGGGGGTACCGGGACGGTTACTTTTAGCCAAAAACATTCAGTACTTC.